The present T cell receptor beta chain was sequenced within a study of CD8+ T cells in alopecia areata. The overall study: Scoring of treated patients' severity used the percentage of affected scalp area. Findings and limits, study-wide: Scalp samples also contribute reads from the resident alphabeta T cells found in normal skin. Lesional scalp, especially alopecia totalis/universalis, showed higher clonality than normal scalp.

Once RNA had been extracted, it was reverse transcribed into cDNA to act as the sequencing template. Measured with immunoSEQ multiplex PCR; TCRdb has only the in-frame clones, and not every one. Among some 58,000 clones listed, around 46% were seen once. Germline lookup yields CDR1 LNHNV and CDR2 YYDKDF (reference sequence). The CDR3 is made up of 17 amino acids. V dropped 0 bases and J dropped 5; count of bases not matched to a gene: 13. Treatment described: oral pan-JAK inhibitor, 5-10 mg twice daily. Worth noting for this clone: The antigen remains undetermined.

The V and J genes are TRBV15 and TRBJ2-7; 7 bases match TRBD1. This TCR came from a human donor with alopecia areata. This material consisted of CD8+ T cells sorted from blood, taken between weeks 36 and 40, from a patient treated with tofacitinib. The CDR3 is CATSRDLGSGGVHEQYF. CDR3 sequence (DNA): TGTGCCACCAGCAGAGATCTTGGTTCAGGGGGAGTCCACGAGCAGTACTTC.